The 22 T cell receptor beta chains below come from one sample, sequenced in a study of spatial heterogeneity in lung cancer. MiXCR, applied by TCRdb to the 5' RACE reads, yields one record per CDR3 protein. Of 25,000 or so distinct CDR3 sequences listed, about 4.3% are singletons. Time point indicated: sample taken at primary tumor resection. The sample was PBMCs, taken at surgery. These receptors were taken from a male donor with early-stage non-small cell lung cancer.

This clonotype was detected many times. This chain's CDR3 is CASSQDFCGRRDSRLRTDTQYF. The CDR3 region has the DNA TGTGCCAGCAGCCAAGATTTTTGCGGACGGAGGGATTCCAGGCTTCGCACAGATACGCAGTATTTT. This chain uses TRBV3-2 with TRBJ2-3; no DNA check was done on the table's D call, TRBD2. TRBV3-2 is recorded as a pseudogene. This CDR3 region has 22 residues.

This clonotype was counted ten times or more. The chain links TRBV7-8 to TRBJ2-5; 7 bases fit TRBD1. This CDR3 spans 16 amino acids. The V segment lost 5 bases and the J segment 5 bases; nucleotides outside the gene matches: 14. CDR1 and CDR2 from the germline V gene are SGHVS and FQNEAQ. This chain's CDR3 is CASSPPRQGVRETQYF. The CDR3 DNA reads TGTGCCAGCAGCCCACCCCGACAGGGTGTTCGCGAGACCCAGTACTTC.

This clonotype occurred many times. This sequence joins TRBV28 and TRBJ1-2; D ambiguous. CDR3 size: 16 residues. Per germline, CDR1 MDHEN and CDR2 SYDVKM. The V and J ends lost 3 bases and 3 bases respectively, with 17 bases between them. CDR3: CASSFSPTRNDYGYTF. In DNA, the CDR3 is TGTGCCAGCAGTTTTTCCCCAACACGAAATGACTATGGCTACACCTTC.

This clonotype was recorded at least ten times. The chain recombines TRBV25-1 with TRBJ2-3; 8 nucleotides agree with TRBD2. J gave up 2 bases and V 4 bases, and 2 bases lay outside the gene matches. Per the germline V gene, CDR1 is MGHDK and CDR2 is SYGVNS. The CDR3 has 14 residues. The CDR3 DNA sequence: TGTGCCAGCAGTGTAGCGGGATCCACAGATACGCAGTATTTT. As protein: CASSVAGSTDTQYF.

This clonotype occurred many times. The chain links TRBV6-5 to TRBJ1-3; D is ambiguous. CDR1 and CDR2 from the germline V gene are MNHEY and SVGAGI. Trimming took off 10 bases at V and 2 bases at J, with 15 bases between the two ends. The CDR3 length is 14 residues. CDR3: CATRRSFPGNTIYF. The CDR3 DNA follows: TGTGCCACCCGAAGATCGTTTCCTGGAAACACCATATATTTT.

This clonotype was recorded many times. V is TRBV29-1 and J is TRBJ1-2; TRBD1 agrees at 7 bases. Trimming took 8 bases from V and 8 from J; bases not matched to a gene: 17. The CDR3 covers 14 residues. Germline CDR1 is SQVTM and CDR2 is ANQGSEA. CDR3 sequence: CSPWGRGRSGGYTF. The CDR3 coding sequence is TGCAGCCCCTGGGGGAGGGGGCGGTCGGGCGGCTACACCTTC.

This clonotype was seen a few times. This chain uses TRBV11-2 with TRBJ1-1; 7 nucleotides align to TRBD1. The CDR3 runs to 15 residues. CDR1 and CDR2 (germline): SGHAT, FQNNGV. J gave up 7 bases and V 1 base, and 9 bases lay outside the gene matches. This CDR3 reads CASSLVTSGTVEAFF. CDR3 nucleotide sequence: TGTGCCAGCAGCTTAGTAACCTCCGGGACAGTTGAAGCTTTCTTT.

This clonotype was observed at least ten times. The V call is TRBV6-5, the J call TRBJ2-3; no firm D call. The V gene's germline CDR1 is MNHEY and CDR2 SVGAGI. This CDR3 region has 15 residues. Trimming stripped 0 bases from V and 1 base from J, with 8 bases between. CDR3 coding DNA: TGTGCCAGCAGTTACTCTATCGGAGGCACAGATACGCAGTATTTT. Amino acid sequence: CASSYSIGGTDTQYF.

Ten or more counts support this clonotype. This chain connects TRBV24-1 to TRBJ2-3; maybe TRBD2 (7 bases). Between the trimmed V and J ends, which lost 9 bases and 7 bases, there was a span of 16 bases. Germline V gene data show CDR1 as KGHDR and CDR2 as SFDVKD. This CDR3 region has 13 residues. The CDR3 sequence is CATSLRGAHTQYF. DNA for the CDR3: TGTGCCACCTCCCTCCGGGGGGCTCATACGCAGTATTTT.

This clonotype showed up many times. The rearrangement uses TRBV7-8 and TRBJ1-5; D ambiguous. From germline, CDR1 is SGHVS and CDR2 FQNEAQ. Trimming shortened V by 5 bases and J by 0 bases, and 11 bases separated the two germline ends. The length of the CDR3 is 15 residues. CDR3 in DNA: TGTGCCAGCAGCCCTACCAGGACTAGCAATCAGCCCCAGCATTTT. This translates into CASSPTRTSNQPQHF.

On this clonotype: This sequence may be a read error, since a much larger clone differs from it by one base. The chain joins TRBV4-1 to TRBJ2-7, with no clear D. Germline values: CDR1 MGHRA, CDR2 YSYEKL. This CDR3 contains 13 residues. Here the CDR3 reads CANSQWNGKEQYF. CDR3 coding DNA: TGCGCCAACAGCCAGTGGAACGGAAAGGAGCAGTACTTC.

This clonotype was counted many times. The V gene is TRBV6-1, the J gene TRBJ1-2, with no clear D. CDR3 length equals 16 residues. Germline CDR1 and CDR2: MNHNS and SASEGT. V lost 3 bases, J lost 3 bases, and 17 bases lay in between. In DNA, the CDR3 is TGTGCCAGCAGTGAGATCCCTCCGCTCTCGGACTATGGCTACACCTTC. Translation gives CASSEIPPLSDYGYTF.

This clonotype was counted at least ten times. CDR3 residues: CASTSGLDTQYF. For the CDR3, the DNA is TGTGCCAGCACGTCAGGGTTAGATACGCAGTATTTT. The chain recombines TRBV6-2 or TRBV6-3 with TRBJ2-3; tentative D call: TRBD1 (5 bases). The CDR3 has 12 amino acids. With 7 bases removed from V and 5 bases from J, the gap between germline ends came to 10 bases. Looked up from germline, CDR1 is MNHEY and CDR2 is SVGEGT.

This clonotype has a count of ten or more. The chain recombines TRBV19 with TRBJ1-5; D might be TRBD1 (5 bases). Trimming removed 9 bases at V and 6 bases at J, with 15 bases between. The CDR3 is 13 residues long. Germline CDR1 reads LNHDA; CDR2 reads SQIVND (reference sequence). The CDR3 DNA is TGTGCCAGCTTGCAGGGAATTGGTCAGCCCCAGCATTTT. Its translation: CASLQGIGQPQHF.

The V and J genes are TRBV18 and TRBJ2-7, with 7 positions matching TRBD1. This CDR3 is 15 amino acids long. The J segment lost 0 bases and the V segment lost 4 bases, leaving 6 bases of the junction unmatched. CDR1 and CDR2 (germline): KGHSH, LQKENI. The CDR3 nucleotides read TGTGCCAGCTCACAACTAGGGACAGCCTCCTACGAGCAGTACTTC. This translates into CASSQLGTASYEQYF.

This clonotype occurred many times. This rearrangement joins TRBV3-1 to TRBJ2-5; 11 bases are shared with TRBD2. The CDR3 contains 16 residues. V shed 4 bases, J shed 3 bases, and the junction held 7 bases outside the gene matches. Germline-derived CDR1 and CDR2 are LGHDT and YNNKEL (reference sequence). CDR3 DNA: TGTGCCAGCAGCCCAGTCAAACTAGCGGGAGAAGAGACCCAGTACTTC. Translated, it gives CASSPVKLAGEETQYF.

This clonotype occurred many times. This chain joins TRBV28 and TRBJ2-7, with 8 nucleotides matching TRBD2. CDR3 length: 14 residues. From germline, CDR1 is MDHEN and CDR2 SYDVKM. V lost 8 bases and J lost 2; bases outside the gene matches: 8. In DNA, the CDR3 is TGTGCCAGCTGTCCGGGAGCGGGAGCCTACGAGCAGTACTTC. Protein sequence: CASCPGAGAYEQYF.

This clonotype has a count of ten or more. The rearrangement uses TRBV7-2 and TRBJ2-7; D possibly corresponds to TRBD1 (6 bases). This CDR3 region has 12 residues. Trimming removed 5 bases from V and 6 bases from J, with 11 bases in between. The germline V gene has CDR1 SGHTA and CDR2 FQGNSA. The CDR3 DNA sequence: TGTGCCAGCAGCAAACAGGGTTCCGAGCAGTACTTC. Amino acids: CASSKQGSEQYF.

This clonotype was recorded many times. The chain links TRBV5-1 to TRBJ2-3; D ambiguous. The ends were cut back, 0 bases at V and 6 bases at J, with 23 bases in the middle. The CDR3 length is 18 residues. Germline V gene sequence: CDR1 SGHRS, CDR2 YFSETQ. CDR3: CASSLVWHARTAPDTQYF. The CDR3 bases are TGCGCCAGCAGCTTGGTATGGCACGCCCGTACGGCTCCGGATACGCAGTATTTT.

This clonotype was seen ten or more times. The chain links TRBV5-1 to TRBJ1-4, with 7 bases aligning to TRBD1. V lost 2 bases to trimming and J lost 0 bases; unmatched junction nucleotides: 4. Germline V gene lookup returns CDR1 SGHRS and CDR2 YFSETQ. CDR3 length: 16 amino acids. CDR3 amino acids: CASSFQGGTTNEKLFF. The CDR3 nucleotides read TGCGCCAGCAGCTTCCAGGGGGGTACAACTAATGAAAAACTGTTTTTT. Together with reference TRBV5-1 and TRBJ1-4, the CDR3 gives the full variable domain: KAGVTQTPRYLIKTRGQQVTLSCSPISGHRSVSWYQQTPGQGLQFLFEYFSETQRNKGNFPGRFSGRQFSNSRSEMNVSTLELGDSALYLCASSFQGGTTNEKLFFGSGTQLSVL.

This clonotype came up many times. The genes are TRBV6-1 and TRBJ1-5, with unresolved D. The V end lost 3 bases, the J end lost 5 bases, and 14 bases lay between the germline ends. The CDR3 spans 15 residues. The V gene's germline CDR1 is MNHNS and CDR2 SASEGT. This chain's CDR3 is CASSDERVRDQPQHF. The CDR3 DNA reads as TGTGCCAGCAGTGATGAGAGGGTTCGGGATCAGCCCCAGCATTTT.

This clonotype is medium-sized within its sample. This sequence joins TRBV20-1 and TRBJ1-2, with no clear D. V was cut by 5 bases and J by 7 bases, with 20 bases left in between. CDR3 size: 14 residues. Per the germline V gene, CDR1 is DFQATT and CDR2 is SNEGSKA (reference sequence). CDR3 sequence reads: CSAPEPTSTRGYTF. The CDR3 nucleotides read TGCAGTGCTCCCGAACCGACTAGTACGCGTGGCTACACCTTC.